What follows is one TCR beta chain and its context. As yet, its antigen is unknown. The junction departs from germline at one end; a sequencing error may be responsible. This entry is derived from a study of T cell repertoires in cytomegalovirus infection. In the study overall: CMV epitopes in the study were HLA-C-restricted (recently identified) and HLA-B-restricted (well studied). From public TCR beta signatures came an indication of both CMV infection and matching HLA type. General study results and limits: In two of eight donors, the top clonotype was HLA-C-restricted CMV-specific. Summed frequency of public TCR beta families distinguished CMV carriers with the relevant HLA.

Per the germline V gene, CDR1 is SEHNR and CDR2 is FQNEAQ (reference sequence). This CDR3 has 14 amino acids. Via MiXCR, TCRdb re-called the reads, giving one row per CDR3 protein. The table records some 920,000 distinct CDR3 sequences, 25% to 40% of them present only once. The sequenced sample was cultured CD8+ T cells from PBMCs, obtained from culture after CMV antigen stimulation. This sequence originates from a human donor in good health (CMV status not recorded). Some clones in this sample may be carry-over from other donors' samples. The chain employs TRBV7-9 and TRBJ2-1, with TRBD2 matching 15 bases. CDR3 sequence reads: CASSYPGLAGGGSF. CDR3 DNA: TGTGCCAGCAGCTACCCGGGACTAGCGGGGGGTGGGAGCTTC.